This is a list of T cell receptor beta chains from one sample in a study of CD8 T cells in Susac syndrome. TCRdb reanalysed the immunoSEQ multiplex PCR reads using MiXCR and keeps one entry per CDR3 protein. This table holds roughly 180,000 distinct CDR3 sequences, around 94% found once. The specimen sequenced was CD4+ T cells from PBMCs. The receptors shown here come from a human donor in good health. CDR3s include the opening cysteine and the closing phenylalanine or tryptophan. A D gene is named only where the DNA matches it firmly.

.	TRBJ1-1	TRBV20-1	TGCAGTGCCGCGGGAGGTTCGAACACTGAAGCTTTCTTT	CSAAGGSNTEAFF
.	TRBJ1-2	TRBV12-3/TRBV12-4	TGTGCCAGCACTTCAGGAGGGATCTATGGCTACACCTTC	CASTSGGIYGYTF
.	TRBJ2-3	TRBV9	TGTGCCAGCAGCGTAGCAGGAGCTAGCACAGATACGCAGTATTTT	CASSVAGASTDTQYF
.	TRBJ1-2	TRBV30	TGTGCCTGGAGTCTCCAGACAGGCCACTACACCTTC	CAWSLQTGHYTF
.	TRBJ2-5	TRBV7-2	TGTGCCAGCAGCTTTACTGGGGGCCGGTCGGAGACCCAGTACTTC	CASSFTGGRSETQYF
TRBD1	TRBJ2-1	TRBV7-2	TGTGCCAGCAGCGGGGACAGGGGAATATACAATGAGCAGTTCTTC	CASSGDRGIYNEQFF
.	TRBJ1-2	TRBV24-1	TGTGCCACCAGTGACCCCTCCGGCAGTCAGAACTATGGCTACACCTTC	CATSDPSGSQNYGYTF
TRBD2	TRBJ2-1	TRBV6-1	TGTGCCAGCAGGAAGGGACTAGCGGGGAGCTACAATGAGCAGTTCTTC	CASRKGLAGSYNEQFF
.	TRBJ1-2	TRBV5-6	TGTGCCAGCAGCCCTGGACAGACCAGCTATGGCTACACCTTC	CASSPGQTSYGYTF
TRBD2	TRBJ2-3	TRBV20-1	TGCAGTGCAAGGACTAGCGGGGCTGATACGCAGTATTTT	CSARTSGADTQYF
.	TRBJ2-5	TRBV29-1	TGCAGCGTTGAGAGGAGAGTACGAGAGACCCAGTACTTC	CSVERRVRETQYF
.	TRBJ2-1	TRBV24-1	TGTGCCACGGCCGGGGTCCTTGAGCAGTTCTTC	CATAGVLEQFF
TRBD1	TRBJ2-1	TRBV18	TGTGCCAGCTCACGGGGCGCAGGGGGCTCCTACAATGAGCAGTTCTTC	CASSRGAGGSYNEQFF
.	TRBJ1-1	TRBV4-3	TGCGCCAGCAGCCAGGCGGTGGCGGGAGTCGGAGGCACTGAAGCTTTCTTT	CASSQAVAGVGGTEAFF
.	TRBJ2-1	TRBV20-1	TGCAGTGCTAGGAACCAGAGCCTTCACTACAATGAGCAGTTCTTC	CSARNQSLHYNEQFF
.	TRBJ2-1	TRBV11-2	TGTGCCAGCGGAAGCTCCTACAATGAGCAGTTCTTC	CASGSSYNEQFF
TRBD1	TRBJ1-2	TRBV12-3/TRBV12-4	TGTGCCAGCAGATCGAGACAGGGTGGAGATGGCTACACCTTC	CASRSRQGGDGYTF
.	TRBJ2-3	TRBV7-3	TGTGCCAGCAGCTTAACCAGGGTCGATACGCAGTATTTT	CASSLTRVDTQYF
.	TRBJ2-3	TRBV20-1	TGCAGTGCTAGAGCCGGGACATCTCTATCCTCCACAGATACGCAGTATTTT	CSARAGTSLSSTDTQYF
.	TRBJ1-2	TRBV4-2	TGTGCCAGCAGCCCTCGGGCCGAAGAGGGCTACACCTTC	CASSPRAEEGYTF
TRBD1	TRBJ2-7	TRBV7-6	TGTGCCAGCAGCTGGGGACAGGGGAGAGTCGACGAGCAGTACTTC	CASSWGQGRVDEQYF